This passage covers 30 T cell receptor beta chains from one sample sequenced in a study of blood T cell repertoires in COVID-19. This table comes from immunoSEQ multiplex PCR, and its TCRdb copy is limited to in-frame clones, with some not included. Seen here are over 200,000 clones, 85% to 90% observed once, and the top ten hold approximately 6.1%. Sequencing was carried out using peripheral blood. Receptor source: an elderly man with acute or convalescent COVID-19.

The chain combines TRBV10-3 with TRBJ1-2, with D possibly being TRBD1 (6 bases). Germline-derived CDR1 and CDR2 are ENHRY and SYGVKD. This CDR3 has 14 residues. V was cut by 7 bases and J by 5 bases, with 17 bases left in between. In DNA, the CDR3 is TGTGCCATCAATGATGACAGGCCTCTTTATGGCTACACCTTC. Protein sequence: CAINDDRPLYGYTF.

The chain uses TRBV5-1 and TRBJ2-3; tentatively, D is TRBD2 (5 bases). Trimming removed 0 bases from V and 2 bases from J, with 7 bases in between. CDR1 and CDR2 (germline): SGHRS, YFSETQ. This CDR3 contains 14 residues. The CDR3 sequence: CASSLVRVTDTQYF. The DNA of the CDR3 is TGCGCCAGCAGCTTGGTGCGGGTCACAGATACGCAGTATTTT.

This clone showed up just once. V and J are TRBV19 and TRBJ1-3, with D unresolved. Trimming took off 3 bases at V and 0 bases at J, with 6 bases between the two ends. The CDR3 contains 14 residues. Germline-derived CDR1 and CDR2 are LNHDA and SQIVND (reference sequence). CDR3 region: CASSIESSGNTIYF. In DNA form, the CDR3 reads TGTGCCAGTAGTATTGAGAGCTCTGGAAACACCATATATTTT. The whole variable domain, remainder taken from reference TRBV19 and TRBJ1-3, is DGGITQSPKYLFRKEGQNVTLSCEQNLNHDAMYWYRQDPGQGLRLIYYSQIVNDFQKGDIAEGYSVSREKKESFPLTVTSAQKNPTAFYLCASSIESSGNTIYFGEGSWLTVV.

The rearrangement uses TRBV2 and TRBJ2-3; tentative D call: TRBD1 (5 bases). CDR1 is SNHLY and CDR2 is FYNNEI in the germline V gene. The CDR3 contains 14 residues. V was cut by 6 bases and J by 4 bases, with 14 bases left in between. For the CDR3, the DNA is TGTGCCAGCAGCCTAAGGTGGGGCGCAGATACGCAGTATTTT. Residues: CASSLRWGADTQYF. The variable domain in full, with the rest retrieved from reference TRBV2 and TRBJ2-3, is EPEVTQTPSHQVTQMGQEVILRCVPISNHLYFYWYRQILGQKVEFLVSFYNNEISEKSEIFDDQFSVERPDGSNFTLKIRSTKLEDSAMYFCASSLRWGADTQYFGPGTRLTVL.

This chain connects TRBV11-2 to TRBJ2-1, with 14 bases fitting TRBD2. Germline loops: CDR1 SGHAT, CDR2 FQNNGV. V trimming: 5 bases; J trimming: 7 bases; junction bases outside the gene matches: 7. This CDR3 has 16 residues. In nucleotides, the CDR3 is TGTGCCAGCAGCCCGACTAGCGGGAGGGCCGTAAATGAGCAGTTCTTC. It translates to CASSPTSGRAVNEQFF.

The count of this clone is one. This chain joins TRBV10-3 and TRBJ1-3; TRBD1 is a possible D gene (5 bases). The CDR3 runs to 15 residues. The germline V gene encodes CDR1 ENHRY and CDR2 SYGVKD. With 6 bases removed from V and 0 bases from J, the gap between germline ends came to 12 bases. This CDR3 is CAISAGPVSGNTIYF. The CDR3, as DNA: TGTGCCATCAGCGCGGGACCGGTCTCTGGAAACACCATATATTTT.

The sample holds one count of this clone. This chain connects TRBV9 to TRBJ2-3; 8 bases map to TRBD2. CDR1 is SGDLS and CDR2 is YYNGEE in the germline V gene. This CDR3 spans 15 amino acids. Trimming cost V 2 bases and J 8 bases; bases outside gene matches: 10. The CDR3 region is CASSVDPSGRGTQYF. As DNA, the CDR3 is TGTGCCAGCAGCGTTGATCCTAGCGGGCGGGGTACGCAGTATTTT.

This chain links TRBV7-2 with TRBJ2-1; perhaps TRBD1 as D (5 bases). Germline lookup yields CDR1 SGHTA and CDR2 FQGNSA. The CDR3 has 14 amino acids. The germline V and J ends were trimmed by 4 bases and 6 bases, with 13 bases remaining between them. CDR3 nucleotide sequence: TGTGCCAGCAGCTGGTCGCAGGGCGGCAATGAGCAGTTCTTC. Translating gives CASSWSQGGNEQFF. The full variable domain, completed using reference TRBV7-2 and TRBJ2-1, is GAGVSQSPSNKVTEKGKDVELRCDPISGHTALYWYRQSLGQGLEFLIYFQGNSAPDKSGLPSDRFSAERTGGSVSTLTIQRTQQEDSAVYLCASSWSQGGNEQFFGPGTRLTVL.

The chain has TRBV28 and TRBJ2-2; 9 nucleotides match TRBD2. J was trimmed by 0 bases and V by 6 bases; bases with no gene match: 2. Germline CDR1 reads MDHEN; CDR2 reads SYDVKM. The CDR3 covers 15 residues. The CDR3 DNA is TGTGCCAGCAGAACTAGCGGGTCGAACACCGGGGAGCTGTTTTTT. As protein: CASRTSGSNTGELFF.

This clone appeared once. The chain uses TRBV27 and TRBJ2-7; 14 bases line up with TRBD2. Germline loops: CDR1 MNHEY, CDR2 SMNVEV (reference sequence). V was clipped by 4 bases and J by 7 bases; unmatched bases: 9. The CDR3 consists of 16 residues. The CDR3 DNA follows: TGTGCCAGCAGTTCACTGGGACTAGCGGGAGCGGAAGAGCAGTACTTC. Translated: CASSSLGLAGAEEQYF.

The chain has TRBV7-2 and TRBJ1-2; D is undetermined. The CDR3 length is 13 residues. Germline-derived CDR1 and CDR2 are SGHTA and FQGNSA. Trimming left V 8 bases short and J 6 bases short, with 16 bases between. CDR3 DNA: TGTGCCAGCTCCTATCAAATCCTCCATGGCTACACCTTC. Amino acids: CASSYQILHGYTF.

The genes are TRBV19 and TRBJ2-1, with TRBD2 identical over 7 bases. Trimming removed 7 bases from V and 5 bases from J; junction bases left unmatched: 5. The germline V gene encodes CDR1 LNHDA and CDR2 SQIVND (reference sequence). This CDR3 is built from 13 residues. This CDR3 is CASKPSGNNEQFF. CDR3 in DNA: TGTGCCAGTAAGCCTAGCGGAAACAATGAGCAGTTCTTC.

The gene calls are TRBV7-9 and TRBJ2-7; D is possibly TRBD2 (5 bases). Germline V gives CDR1 SEHNR, CDR2 FQNEAQ (reference sequence). V lost 0 bases, J lost 5 bases, and 14 bases lay in between. This CDR3 is 15 amino acids long. This CDR3 is CASSLALRDMDEQYV. Here the CDR3 DNA reads TGTGCCAGCAGCTTAGCGCTGAGGGATATGGACGAGCAGTACGTC.

The sample holds one count of this clone. This chain uses TRBV30 with TRBJ2-7; tentatively, D is TRBD2 (5 bases). The CDR3 has 12 amino acids. Germline V CDR1 and CDR2: GTSNPN, SVGIG (reference sequence). Trimming stripped 3 bases from V and 10 bases from J, with 16 bases between. The chain's CDR3 is CAWRVTRNRQYF. The DNA for the CDR3 is TGTGCCTGGAGGGTAACTAGGAACCGCCAGTACTTC.

V and J are TRBV30 and TRBJ1-2; tentative D call: TRBD1 (5 bases). CDR1 is GTSNPN and CDR2 is SVGIG in the germline V gene (reference sequence). The CDR3 extends over 12 amino acids. The V gene lost 1 base and the J gene lost 3 bases, with 6 bases spanning the gap. The CDR3, as DNA: TGTGCCTGGAGTGGGGGGGACTATGGCTACACCTTC. Its protein is CAWSGGDYGYTF.

The rearrangement uses TRBV3-1 (or the pseudogene TRBV3-2) and TRBJ2-7, with a weak D call TRBD2 (5 bases). The length of the CDR3 is 14 residues. CDR1 LGHDT and CDR2 YNNKEL come from the germline V gene (reference sequence). Trimming removed 5 bases at V and 0 bases at J, with 11 bases between. CDR3 in amino acids: CASSWTVSSYEQYF. CDR3 nucleotide sequence: TGTGCCAGCAGCTGGACTGTAAGCTCCTACGAGCAGTACTTC.

The V and J genes are TRBV7-2 and TRBJ1-3, with D perhaps TRBD1 (6 bases). Germline V gene sequence: CDR1 SGHTA, CDR2 FQGNSA. This CDR3 has 18 amino acids. Trimming removed 1 base from V and 4 bases from J, with 20 bases in between. For the CDR3, the DNA is TGTGCCAGCAGCTTAGAGGGCGGGGGCGCGAGGGGCGGAAACACCATATATTTT. Translating gives CASSLEGGGARGGNTIYF.

This clone was seen only a few times. This chain connects TRBV18 to TRBJ1-6; TRBD1 matches 8 bases. The length of the CDR3 is 15 residues. Germline V gene lookup returns CDR1 KGHSH and CDR2 LQKENI. The trim removed 3 bases at V and 11 bases at J, leaving 9 bases unmatched. This CDR3 reads CASSPIQGGETPLHF. The CDR3 bases are TGTGCCAGCTCACCTATACAGGGGGGAGAAACACCCCTCCACTTT.

The chain joins TRBV25-1 to TRBJ1-1, with D perhaps TRBD1 (5 bases). V was cut by 8 bases and J by 1 base, with 11 bases left in between. Germline-derived CDR1 and CDR2 are MGHDK and SYGVNS. There are 13 residues in the CDR3. The CDR3: CASLGLRNTEAFF. DNA of the CDR3: TGTGCCAGCCTGGGACTTAGGAACACTGAAGCTTTCTTT.

The chain couples TRBV4-1 to TRBJ2-1; 7 bases agree with TRBD2. Germline CDR1 reads MGHRA; CDR2 reads YSYEKL. Trimming took 0 bases from V and 0 from J; bases not matched to a gene: 5. CDR3 length: 17 residues. DNA of the CDR3: TGCGCCAGCAGCCAAGATGTGGGCGGGAGCTCCTACAATGAGCAGTTCTTC. Translation: CASSQDVGGSSYNEQFF.

V and J are TRBV29-1 and TRBJ1-2, with D possibly TRBD1 on 6 matching bases. Germline V gene data show CDR1 as SQVTM and CDR2 as ANQGSEA. This CDR3 spans 12 amino acids. Trimming removed 5 bases from V and 8 bases from J, with 15 bases in between. The CDR3 DNA reads TGCAGCGTTAGTACAGGGTCGTGGGGCTACACCTTC. Residues: CSVSTGSWGYTF.

A single count supports this clone. The V gene is TRBV4-1, the J gene TRBJ2-2; D is unresolved. V shed 0 bases and J shed 7 bases, with 6 bases lying between them. Germline V gene sequence: CDR1 MGHRA, CDR2 YSYEKL. The CDR3 is 13 residues long. CDR3 nucleotide sequence: TGCGCCAGCAGCCAAGAACTACGCGGGGAGCTGTTTTTT. As protein: CASSQELRGELFF.

The chain links TRBV10-2 to TRBJ2-7; 10 bases map to TRBD1. This CDR3 spans 12 amino acids. The junction had 6 bases not matched to a gene; V was cut back by 11 bases and J by 5 bases. Germline CDR1 WSHSY, CDR2 SAAADI. The CDR3 DNA follows: TGCGCCTGCGGGACAGGGGACAACGAGCAGTACTTC. This encodes CACGTGDNEQYF.

This chain connects TRBV10-3 to TRBJ2-1; 10 nucleotides match TRBD2. Germline CDR1 ENHRY, CDR2 SYGVKD. CDR3 length equals 20 residues. The trim removed 3 bases at V and 1 base at J, leaving 15 bases unmatched. The CDR3 protein is CAISDSLGSGGVRSYNEQFF. CDR3 nucleotide sequence: TGTGCCATCAGTGATTCCCTGGGAAGCGGGGGGGTTAGGTCCTACAATGAGCAGTTCTTC.

The rearrangement links TRBV19 to TRBJ2-6, with D possibly being TRBD2 (5 bases). Germline loops: CDR1 LNHDA, CDR2 SQIVND (reference sequence). The CDR3 spans 17 residues. V lost 2 bases and J lost 2, with 13 bases in between. The CDR3 protein is CASSIPGSQAGANVLTF. The CDR3 DNA is TGTGCCAGTAGTATACCGGGGTCGCAGGCTGGGGCCAACGTCCTGACTTTC.

This clone was detected only once. The chain is built from TRBV16 and TRBJ1-2; TRBD1 matches at 10 bases. With V trimmed by 2 bases and J by 4 bases, 10 bases remained unmatched. CDR1 KGHSY and CDR2 FQNENV come from the germline V gene. The CDR3 is 17 residues long. The chain's CDR3 is CASSQTPTGGLGYGYTF. CDR3 DNA sequence: TGTGCCAGCAGCCAAACGCCGACAGGGGGCCTTGGCTATGGCTACACCTTC.

The chain uses TRBV7-9 and TRBJ1-2; 7 nucleotides agree with TRBD1. This CDR3 comprises 13 residues. With 6 bases clipped from V and 7 bases from J, the junction kept 8 bases outside the gene matches. Germline V gene data show CDR1 as SEHNR and CDR2 as FQNEAQ (reference sequence). Written as DNA, the CDR3 is TGTGCCAGCAGGTCAACAGGGGAATCTGGCTACACCTTC. It encodes CASRSTGESGYTF.

In this sample, this clone turned up once. This sequence joins TRBV7-9 and TRBJ2-1, with TRBD2 matching over 8 bases. The germline CDR1 and CDR2 sequences are SEHNR and FQNEAQ (reference sequence). This CDR3 is 16 amino acids long. V was pared by 5 bases and J by 10 bases, with 16 bases of the junction left unmatched. The CDR3 DNA reads TGTGCCAGCAGCCCTCTAGGTAGCGGGGACCCTAAGGAGCAGTTCTTC. Its protein is CASSPLGSGDPKEQFF.

The V gene is TRBV24-1, the J gene TRBJ2-2; D unclear. Germline-derived CDR1 and CDR2 are KGHDR and SFDVKD. The CDR3 has 16 residues. V dropped 4 bases and J dropped 5 bases, with 16 bases sitting between them. The CDR3 DNA reads as TGTGCCACCAGTGAATCCAGGCATCTAAGGACCGGGGAGCTGTTTTTT. This translates into CATSESRHLRTGELFF.

This chain connects TRBV28 to TRBJ2-4; 10 bases line up with TRBD1. Germline V CDR1 and CDR2: MDHEN, SYDVKM. Trimming took 6 bases from V and 2 from J; bases not matched to a gene: 4. The CDR3 is 15 residues long. CDR3 in amino acids: CASSRQGAPKNIQYF. The CDR3 DNA follows: TGTGCCAGCAGCCGACAGGGGGCCCCCAAAAACATTCAGTACTTC.